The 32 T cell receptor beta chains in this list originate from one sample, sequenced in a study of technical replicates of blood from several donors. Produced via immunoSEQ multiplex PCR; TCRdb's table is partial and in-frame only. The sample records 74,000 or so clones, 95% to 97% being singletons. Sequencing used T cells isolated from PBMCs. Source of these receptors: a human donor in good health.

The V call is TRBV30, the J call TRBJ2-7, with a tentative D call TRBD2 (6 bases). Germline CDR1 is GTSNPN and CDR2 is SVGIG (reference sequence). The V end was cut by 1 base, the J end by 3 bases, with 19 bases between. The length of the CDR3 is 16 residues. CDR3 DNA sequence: TGTGCCTGGAGTGCAGGGTGGCCGGGAGACTTCTACGAGCAGTACTTC. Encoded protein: CAWSAGWPGDFYEQYF.

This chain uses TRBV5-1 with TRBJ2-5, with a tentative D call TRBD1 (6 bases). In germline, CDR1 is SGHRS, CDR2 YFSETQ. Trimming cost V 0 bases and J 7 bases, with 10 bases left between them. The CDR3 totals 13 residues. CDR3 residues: CASSLGGQGTQYF. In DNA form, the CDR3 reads TGCGCCAGCAGCTTGGGGGGGCAGGGGACCCAGTACTTC. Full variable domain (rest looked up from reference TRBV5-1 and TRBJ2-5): KAGVTQTPRYLIKTRGQQVTLSCSPISGHRSVSWYQQTPGQGLQFLFEYFSETQRNKGNFPGRFSGRQFSNSRSEMNVSTLELGDSALYLCASSLGGQGTQYFGPGTRLLVL.

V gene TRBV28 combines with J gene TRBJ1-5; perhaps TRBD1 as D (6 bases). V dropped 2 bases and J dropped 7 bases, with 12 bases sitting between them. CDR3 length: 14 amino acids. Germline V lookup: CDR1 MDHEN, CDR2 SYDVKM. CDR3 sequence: CASSLAGGQQPQHF. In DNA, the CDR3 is TGTGCCAGCAGTTTAGCGGGGGGGCAGCAGCCCCAGCATTTT. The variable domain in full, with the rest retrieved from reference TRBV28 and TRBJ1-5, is DVKVTQSSRYLVKRTGEKVFLECVQDMDHENMFWYRQDPGLGLRLIYFSYDVKMKEKGDIPEGYSVSREKKERFSLILESASTNQTSMYLCASSLAGGQQPQHFGDGTRLSIL.

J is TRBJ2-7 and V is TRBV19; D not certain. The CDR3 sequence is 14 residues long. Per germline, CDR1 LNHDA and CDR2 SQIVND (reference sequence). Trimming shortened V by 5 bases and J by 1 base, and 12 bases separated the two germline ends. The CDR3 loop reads CASSLKWPSYEQYF. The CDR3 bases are TGTGCCAGTAGTTTGAAGTGGCCTTCCTACGAGCAGTACTTC.

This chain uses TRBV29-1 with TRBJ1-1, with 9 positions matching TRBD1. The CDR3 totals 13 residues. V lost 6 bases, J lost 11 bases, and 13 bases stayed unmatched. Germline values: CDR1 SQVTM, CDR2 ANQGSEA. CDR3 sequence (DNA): TGCAGCGTCGATAGTTCCGGGACAGGGAGGGCTTTCTTT. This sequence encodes CSVDSSGTGRAFF. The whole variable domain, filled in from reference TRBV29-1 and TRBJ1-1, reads SAVISQKPSRDICQRGTSLTIQCQVDSQVTMMFWYRQQPGQSLTLIATANQGSEATYESGFVIDKFPISRPNLTFSTLTVSNMSPEDSSIYLCSVDSSGTGRAFFGQGTRLTVV.

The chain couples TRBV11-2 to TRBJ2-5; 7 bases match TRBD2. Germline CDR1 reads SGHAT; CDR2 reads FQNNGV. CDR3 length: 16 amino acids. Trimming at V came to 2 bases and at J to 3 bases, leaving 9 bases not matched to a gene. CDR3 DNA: TGTGCCAGCAGCTTATGGAGGGTGGGGGGGAAAGAGACCCAGTACTTC. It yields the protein CASSLWRVGGKETQYF.

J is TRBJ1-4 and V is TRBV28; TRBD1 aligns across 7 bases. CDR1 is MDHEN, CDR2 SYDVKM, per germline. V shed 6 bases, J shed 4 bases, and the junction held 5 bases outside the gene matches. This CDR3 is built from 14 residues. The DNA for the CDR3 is TGTGCCAGCAGACTGGGACAGATTAATGAAAAACTGTTTTTT. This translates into CASRLGQINEKLFF.

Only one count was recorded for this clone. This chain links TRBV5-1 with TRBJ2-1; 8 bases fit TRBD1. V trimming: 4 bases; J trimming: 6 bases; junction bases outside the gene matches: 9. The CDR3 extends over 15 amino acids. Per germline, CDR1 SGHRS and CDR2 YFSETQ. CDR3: CASSLDGTGFNEQFF. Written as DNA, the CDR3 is TGCGCCAGCAGCCTGGACGGGACAGGCTTCAATGAGCAGTTCTTC. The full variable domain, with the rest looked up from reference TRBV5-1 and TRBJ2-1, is KAGVTQTPRYLIKTRGQQVTLSCSPISGHRSVSWYQQTPGQGLQFLFEYFSETQRNKGNFPGRFSGRQFSNSRSEMNVSTLELGDSALYLCASSLDGTGFNEQFFGPGTRLTVL.

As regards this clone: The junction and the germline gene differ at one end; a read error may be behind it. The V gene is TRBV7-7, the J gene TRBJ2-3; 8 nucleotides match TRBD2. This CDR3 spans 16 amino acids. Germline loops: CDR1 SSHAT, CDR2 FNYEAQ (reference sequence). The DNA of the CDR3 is TGTGCTAGCAGCTTAGGCCCGGGAGGGCCACAGATTACGCAGTATTTT. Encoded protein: CASSLGPGGPQITQYF.

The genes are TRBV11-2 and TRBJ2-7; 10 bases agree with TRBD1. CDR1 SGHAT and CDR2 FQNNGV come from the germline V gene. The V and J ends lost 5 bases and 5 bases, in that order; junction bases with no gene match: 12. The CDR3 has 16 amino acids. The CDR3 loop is CASSIRQGAIANEQYF. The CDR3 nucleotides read TGTGCCAGCAGCATTCGACAGGGGGCCATAGCGAACGAGCAGTACTTC.

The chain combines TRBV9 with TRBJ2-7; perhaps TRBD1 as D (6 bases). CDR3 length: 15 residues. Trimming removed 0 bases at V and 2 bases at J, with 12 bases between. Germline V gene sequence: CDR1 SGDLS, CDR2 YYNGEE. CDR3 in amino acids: CASSVGFTGTYEQYF. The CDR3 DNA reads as TGTGCCAGCAGCGTAGGATTTACAGGGACCTACGAGCAGTACTTC.

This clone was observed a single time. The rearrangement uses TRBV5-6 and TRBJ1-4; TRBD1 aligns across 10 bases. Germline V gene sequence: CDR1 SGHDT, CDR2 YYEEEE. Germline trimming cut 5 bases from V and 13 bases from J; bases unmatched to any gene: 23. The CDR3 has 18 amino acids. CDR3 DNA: TGTGCCAGCAGGCCGAGGGACAGGGGAGGGAATAATGAAAATCGACTGTTTTTT. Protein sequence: CASRPRDRGGNNENRLFF.

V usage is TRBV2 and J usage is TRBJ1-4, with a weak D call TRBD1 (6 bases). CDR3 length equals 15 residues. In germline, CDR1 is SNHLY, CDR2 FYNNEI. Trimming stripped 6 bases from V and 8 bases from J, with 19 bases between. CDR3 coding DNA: TGTGCCAGCAGGGGGTTTAGGGGGAGTGGAGAAAAACTGTTTTTT. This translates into CASRGFRGSGEKLFF.

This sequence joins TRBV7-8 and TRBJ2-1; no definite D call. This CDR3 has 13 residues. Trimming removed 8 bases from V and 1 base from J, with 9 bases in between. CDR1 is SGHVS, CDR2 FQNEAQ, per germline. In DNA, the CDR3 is TGTGCCAGCGGTACAGCTTCCTACAATGAGCAGTTCTTC. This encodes CASGTASYNEQFF.

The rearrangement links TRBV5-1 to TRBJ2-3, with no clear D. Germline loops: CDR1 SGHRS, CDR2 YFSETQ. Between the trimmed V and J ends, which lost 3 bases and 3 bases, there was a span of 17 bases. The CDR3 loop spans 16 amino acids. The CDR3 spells CASSSPGEGVTDTQYF. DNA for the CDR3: TGCGCCAGCAGCTCGCCCGGAGAAGGTGTTACAGATACGCAGTATTTT.

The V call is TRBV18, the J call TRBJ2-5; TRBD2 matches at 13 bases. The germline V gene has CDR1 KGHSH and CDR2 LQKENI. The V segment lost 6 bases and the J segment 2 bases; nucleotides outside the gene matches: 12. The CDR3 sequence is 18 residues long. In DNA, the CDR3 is TGTGCCAGCTCCTACAGGACTAGCGGGAGCCTGGGGCAAGAGACCCAGTACTTC. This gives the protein CASSYRTSGSLGQETQYF.

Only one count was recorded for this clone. The CDR3: CASSLWSGTGGSYEQYF. In DNA, the CDR3 is TGTGCCAGCAGTTTATGGTCCGGGACAGGGGGCTCCTACGAGCAGTACTTC. This sequence joins TRBV27 and TRBJ2-7; 11 nucleotides line up with TRBD1. Germline loops: CDR1 MNHEY, CDR2 SMNVEV (reference sequence). The CDR3 runs 17 residues. Trimming took 1 base from V and 0 from J; bases not matched to a gene: 5.

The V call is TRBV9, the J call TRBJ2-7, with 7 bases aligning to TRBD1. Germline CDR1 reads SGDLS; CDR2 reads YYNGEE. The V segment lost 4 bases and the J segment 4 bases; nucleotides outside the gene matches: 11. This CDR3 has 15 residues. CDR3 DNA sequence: TGTGCCAGCAGCCTCCGAACCGGGACAGCTTACGAGCAGTACTTC. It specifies CASSLRTGTAYEQYF.

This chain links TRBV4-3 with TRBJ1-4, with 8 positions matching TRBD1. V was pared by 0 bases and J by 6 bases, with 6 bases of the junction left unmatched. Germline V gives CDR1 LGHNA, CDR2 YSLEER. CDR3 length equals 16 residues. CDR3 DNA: TGCGCCAGCAGCCAAGAACAGGGGGGTTACTATGAAAAACTGTTTTTT. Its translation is CASSQEQGGYYEKLFF.

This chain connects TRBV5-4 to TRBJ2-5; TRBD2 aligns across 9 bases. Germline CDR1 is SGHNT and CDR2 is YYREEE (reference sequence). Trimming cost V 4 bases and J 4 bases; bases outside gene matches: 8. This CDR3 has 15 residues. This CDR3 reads CASSLNLAGSETQYF. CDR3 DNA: TGTGCCAGCAGCCTGAATCTAGCGGGATCAGAGACCCAGTACTTC. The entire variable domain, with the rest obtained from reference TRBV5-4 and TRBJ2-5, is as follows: ETGVTQSPTHLIKTRGQQVTLRCSSQSGHNTVSWYQQALGQGPQFIFQYYREEENGRGNFPPRFSGLQFPNYSSELNVNALELDDSALYLCASSLNLAGSETQYFGPGTRLLVL.

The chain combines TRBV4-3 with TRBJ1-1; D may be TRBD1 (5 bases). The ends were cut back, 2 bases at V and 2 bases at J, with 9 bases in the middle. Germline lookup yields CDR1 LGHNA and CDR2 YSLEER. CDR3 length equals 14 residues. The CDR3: CASSQLGGNTEAFF. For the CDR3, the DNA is TGCGCCAGCAGCCAATTGGGGGGTAACACTGAAGCTTTCTTT.

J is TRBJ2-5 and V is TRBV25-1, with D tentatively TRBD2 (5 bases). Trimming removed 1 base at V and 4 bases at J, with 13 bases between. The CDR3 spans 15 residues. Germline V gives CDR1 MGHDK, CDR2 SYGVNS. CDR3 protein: CASSESGGRGETQYF. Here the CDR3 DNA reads TGTGCCAGCAGTGAATCCGGAGGACGTGGAGAGACCCAGTACTTC. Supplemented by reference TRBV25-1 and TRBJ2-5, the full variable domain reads EADIYQTPRYLVIGTGKKITLECSQTMGHDKMYWYQQDPGMELHLIHYSYGVNSTEKGDLSSESTVSRIRTEHFPLTLESARPSHTSQYLCASSESGGRGETQYFGPGTRLLVL.

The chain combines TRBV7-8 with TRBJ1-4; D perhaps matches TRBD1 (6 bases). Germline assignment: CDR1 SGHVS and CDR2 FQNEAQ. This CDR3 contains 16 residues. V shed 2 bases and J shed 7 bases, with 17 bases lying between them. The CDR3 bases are TGTGCCAGCAGCTTAACAGGGACCGCACGGGGTGAAAAACTGTTTTTT. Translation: CASSLTGTARGEKLFF.

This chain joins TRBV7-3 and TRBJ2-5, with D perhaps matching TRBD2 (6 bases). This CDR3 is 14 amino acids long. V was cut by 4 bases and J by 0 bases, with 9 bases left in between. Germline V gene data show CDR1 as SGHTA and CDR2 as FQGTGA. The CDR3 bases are TGTGCCAGCAGCTGTCGGGACTACCAAGAGACCCAGTACTTC. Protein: CASSCRDYQETQYF.

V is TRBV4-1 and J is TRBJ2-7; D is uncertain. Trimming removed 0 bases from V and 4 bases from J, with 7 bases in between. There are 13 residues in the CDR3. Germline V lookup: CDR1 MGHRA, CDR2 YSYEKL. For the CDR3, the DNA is TGCGCCAGCAGCCAAGATCCCCTGTACGAGCAGTACTTC. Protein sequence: CASSQDPLYEQYF.

The CDR3 loop reads CASRTSQVQYYGQPQHF. The CDR3, as DNA: TGCGCCAGCAGAACTAGTCAGGTACAGTATTATGGTCAGCCCCAGCATTTT. The rearrangement joins TRBV10-1 to TRBJ1-5; D is ambiguous. Germline CDR1 and CDR2: WNHNN and SYGVQD (reference sequence). V was cut by 6 bases and J by 6 bases, with 24 bases left in between. The CDR3 contains 17 residues.

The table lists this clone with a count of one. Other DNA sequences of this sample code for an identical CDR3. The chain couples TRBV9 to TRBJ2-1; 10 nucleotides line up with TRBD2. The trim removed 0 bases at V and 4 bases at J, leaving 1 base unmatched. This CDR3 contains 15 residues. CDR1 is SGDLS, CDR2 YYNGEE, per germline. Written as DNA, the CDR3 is TGTGCCAGCAGCGTAGGGACTAGCGGATACAATGAGCAGTTCTTC. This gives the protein CASSVGTSGYNEQFF.

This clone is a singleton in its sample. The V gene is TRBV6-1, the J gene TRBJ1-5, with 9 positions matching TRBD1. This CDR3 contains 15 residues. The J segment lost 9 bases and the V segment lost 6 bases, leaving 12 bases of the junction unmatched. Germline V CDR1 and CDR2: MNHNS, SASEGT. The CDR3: CASRGTGTGMGPQHF. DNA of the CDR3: TGTGCCAGCAGAGGTACCGGGACAGGGATGGGGCCCCAGCATTTT.

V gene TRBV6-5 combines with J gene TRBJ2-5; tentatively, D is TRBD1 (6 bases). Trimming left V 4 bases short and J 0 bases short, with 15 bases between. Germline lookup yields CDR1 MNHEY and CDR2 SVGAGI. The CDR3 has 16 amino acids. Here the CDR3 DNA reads TGTGCCAGCAGTTCCGGACAGCTCCGGTACCAAGAGACCCAGTACTTC. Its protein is CASSSGQLRYQETQYF.

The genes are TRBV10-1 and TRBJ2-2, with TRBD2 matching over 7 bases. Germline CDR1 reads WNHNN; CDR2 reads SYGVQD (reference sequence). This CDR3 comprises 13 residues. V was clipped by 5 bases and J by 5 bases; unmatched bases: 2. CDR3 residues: CASSSSGTGELFF. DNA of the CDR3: TGCGCCAGCAGTTCTAGCGGTACCGGGGAGCTGTTTTTT.

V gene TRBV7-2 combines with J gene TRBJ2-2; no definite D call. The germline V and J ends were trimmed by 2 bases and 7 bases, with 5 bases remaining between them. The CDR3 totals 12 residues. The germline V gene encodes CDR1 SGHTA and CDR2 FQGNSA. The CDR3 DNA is TGTGCCAGCAGCTTACACTTCGGGGAGCTGTTTTTT. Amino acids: CASSLHFGELFF. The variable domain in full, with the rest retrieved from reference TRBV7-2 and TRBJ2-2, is GAGVSQSPSNKVTEKGKDVELRCDPISGHTALYWYRQSLGQGLEFLIYFQGNSAPDKSGLPSDRFSAERTGGSVSTLTIQRTQQEDSAVYLCASSLHFGELFFGEGSRLTVL.

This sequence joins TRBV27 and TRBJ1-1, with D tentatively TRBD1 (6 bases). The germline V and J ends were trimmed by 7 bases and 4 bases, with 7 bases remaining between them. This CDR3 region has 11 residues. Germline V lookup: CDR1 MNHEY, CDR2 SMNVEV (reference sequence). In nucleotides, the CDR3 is TGTGCCAGCAAGGACAGCACTGAAGCTTTCTTT. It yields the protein CASKDSTEAFF.